The 17 T cell receptor beta chains below were found in one sample sequenced in a study of OX40 agonist ivuxolimab in advanced cancers. The method was immunoSEQ multiplex PCR; TCRdb's version includes in-frame clones alone and lacks a portion of them. The data hold roughly 45,000 clones, with about 90% observed a single time. Specimen: CD4+ or CD8+ T cells sorted from blood, collected in a trial of the OX40 agonist ivuxolimab. Receptors originate from an adult with an advanced solid tumor such as melanoma, head and neck, liver or kidney cancer.

The chain couples TRBV6-1 to TRBJ1-2; the match to TRBD1 covers 10 bases. The CDR3 consists of 15 residues. Germline trimming cut 6 bases from V and 4 bases from J; bases unmatched to any gene: 8. Germline loops: CDR1 MNHNS, CDR2 SASEGT. CDR3 loop: CASSPLRQGAYGYTF. The DNA for the CDR3 is TGTGCCAGCAGCCCTCTGCGACAGGGGGCCTATGGCTACACCTTC.

This clone appeared a single time. The chain combines TRBV7-8 with TRBJ2-1, with 8 bases aligning to TRBD1. The ends lost 6 bases at V and 1 base at J; junction bases unmatched: 8. The germline gives CDR1 SGHVS, CDR2 FQNEAQ. The CDR3 is 16 amino acids. CDR3: CASRTGGTGSYNEQFF. Written as DNA, the CDR3 is TGTGCCAGCAGAACAGGGGGTACTGGGTCCTACAATGAGCAGTTCTTC.

V gene TRBV14 combines with J gene TRBJ2-3; D remains unclear. V dropped 1 base and J dropped 4 bases, with 6 bases sitting between them. From germline, CDR1 is SGHDN and CDR2 FVKESK. CDR3 length: 13 residues. CDR3 bases: TGTGCCAGCAGCCAAGTTGTGTCAGATACGCAGTATTTT. Amino acid sequence: CASSQVVSDTQYF.

This chain links TRBV14 with TRBJ2-7, with no clear D. Germline CDR1 and CDR2: SGHDN and FVKESK. Deletions cut 3 bases from V and 7 bases from J, with 16 bases between. The CDR3 has 14 residues. CDR3 DNA sequence: TGTGCCAGCAGCCAGCAGGCGGCGAGTGGGGAGCAGTACTTC. Translating it yields CASSQQAASGEQYF.

The chain recombines TRBV11-2 with TRBJ2-5; a weak D match, TRBD2 (6 bases). CDR1 is SGHAT and CDR2 is FQNNGV in the germline V gene. The V and J ends lost 1 base and 5 bases respectively, with 11 bases between them. There are 14 residues in the CDR3. CDR3 DNA: TGTGCCAGCAGCTTAGGGGTCGGGGGTGAGACCCAGTACTTC. Its protein is CASSLGVGGETQYF.

This clone was observed a few times. The chain employs TRBV30 and TRBJ1-1; 7 bases are shared with TRBD1. V gave up 5 bases and J gave up 2 bases; unmatched junction bases: 5. The CDR3 covers 13 residues. Germline V gives CDR1 GTSNPN, CDR2 SVGIG (reference sequence). CDR3 in amino acids: CAWGGQPNTEAFF. The CDR3 DNA follows: TGTGCCTGGGGGGGACAGCCTAACACTGAAGCTTTCTTT.

This chain joins TRBV19 and TRBJ2-7; D tentatively reads TRBD1 or TRBD2 (5 bases each). The CDR3 contains 13 residues. In germline, CDR1 is LNHDA, CDR2 SQIVND (reference sequence). V was pared by 5 bases and J by 7 bases, with 15 bases between. This CDR3 is CASSPRDLQEQYF. In DNA form, the CDR3 reads TGTGCCAGTAGTCCCCGGGACCTCCAGGAGCAGTACTTC.

This rearrangement joins TRBV7-3 to TRBJ2-2; D ambiguous. Germline V gives CDR1 SGHTA, CDR2 FQGTGA. V was pared by 1 base and J by 4 bases, with 4 bases between. This CDR3 contains 13 residues. The DNA for the CDR3 is TGTGCCAGCAGCTTAAGGTCCACCGGGGAGCTGTTTTTT. Translated, it gives CASSLRSTGELFF.

The chain couples TRBV28 to TRBJ1-5; the D is unclear. The V end lost 1 base, the J end lost 2 bases, and 12 bases lay between the germline ends. The CDR3 spans 16 residues. The germline gives CDR1 MDHEN, CDR2 SYDVKM. CDR3 region: CASSLSFRAGNQPQHF. The CDR3 nucleotides are TGTGCCAGCAGTTTATCATTTCGGGCGGGCAATCAGCCCCAGCATTTT.

This chain links TRBV7-9 with TRBJ2-3; weak D call: TRBD1 (5 bases). Germline lookup yields CDR1 SEHNR and CDR2 FQNEAQ (reference sequence). This CDR3 contains 15 residues. Trimming cost V 1 base and J 4 bases, with 12 bases left between them. The CDR3 sequence is CASSLDITGADTQYF. Written as DNA, the CDR3 is TGTGCCAGCAGCTTAGATATTACAGGAGCAGATACGCAGTATTTT. Complete variable domain (other parts from reference TRBV7-9 and TRBJ2-3): DTGVSQNPRHKITKRGQNVTFRCDPISEHNRLYWYRQTLGQGPEFLTYFQNEAQLEKSRLLSDRFSAERPKGSFSTLEIQRTEQGDSAMYLCASSLDITGADTQYFGPGTRLTVL.

This rearrangement joins TRBV19 to TRBJ2-3; 11 bases are a match to TRBD1. CDR1 is LNHDA, CDR2 SQIVND, per germline (reference sequence). The ends lost 1 base at V and 0 bases at J; junction bases unmatched: 0. The CDR3 runs to 16 residues. In DNA, the CDR3 is TGTGCCAGTAGTATAGGGACAGGGGGCAGCACAGATACGCAGTATTTT. As protein: CASSIGTGGSTDTQYF.

The chain has TRBV7-8 and TRBJ1-5; the D is unclear. V was trimmed by 2 bases and J by 0 bases, leaving 8 bases between them. Germline V gene lookup returns CDR1 SGHVS and CDR2 FQNEAQ. The CDR3 is made up of 15 amino acids. The CDR3 loop is CASSLYYSSNQPQHF. In DNA, the CDR3 is TGTGCCAGCAGCTTATATTACAGTAGCAATCAGCCCCAGCATTTT. Supplemented by reference TRBV7-8 and TRBJ1-5, the full variable domain reads GAGVSQSPRYKVAKRGQDVALRCDPISGHVSLFWYQQALGQGPEFLTYFQNEAQLDKSGLPSDRFFAERPEGSVSTLKIQRTQQEDSAVYLCASSLYYSSNQPQHFGDGTRLSIL.

The rearrangement links TRBV6-6 to TRBJ2-1, with unresolved D. CDR3 size: 16 residues. Trimming shortened V by 6 bases and J by 0 bases, and 15 bases separated the two germline ends. CDR1 and CDR2 (germline): MNHNY, SVGAGI (reference sequence). In DNA, the CDR3 is TGTGCCAGCAGGAGGACGGAATTGAGCTCCTACAATGAGCAGTTCTTC. The encoded protein is CASRRTELSSYNEQFF.

The chain has TRBV7-9 and TRBJ2-1; D uncertain. This CDR3 has 13 residues. Germline V gives CDR1 SEHNR, CDR2 FQNEAQ (reference sequence). The V gene lost 4 bases and the J gene lost 2 bases, with 6 bases spanning the gap. The CDR3 reads CASSSLPYNEQFF. CDR3 coding DNA: TGTGCCAGCAGCTCGCTCCCCTACAATGAGCAGTTCTTC.

V and J are TRBV6-6 and TRBJ2-1, with 9 positions matching TRBD1. The ends lost 7 bases at V and 10 bases at J; junction bases unmatched: 5. The length of the CDR3 is 12 residues. Germline assignment: CDR1 MNHNY and CDR2 SVGAGI (reference sequence). The CDR3 sequence is CASTDRGGEQFF. Written as DNA, the CDR3 is TGTGCCAGCACCGACAGGGGGGGCGAGCAGTTCTTC.

The V gene is TRBV28, the J gene TRBJ2-3, with 9 bases identical to TRBD1. Germline lookup yields CDR1 MDHEN and CDR2 SYDVKM. The trim removed 3 bases at V and 14 bases at J, leaving 6 bases unmatched. The CDR3 sequence is 12 residues long. The CDR3 loop is CASSFRGQGPYF. The CDR3 nucleotides are TGTGCCAGCAGTTTTAGGGGACAGGGCCCGTATTTT.

This clone was counted a single time. The chain links TRBV28 to TRBJ2-3; 13 bases align to TRBD2. The CDR3 spans 16 residues. Trimming removed 5 bases from V and 4 bases from J; junction bases left unmatched: 6. Looked up from germline, CDR1 is MDHEN and CDR2 is SYDVKM. The CDR3, as DNA: TGTGCCAGCAGTCTCATCGGACTAGCGGGGGCAGATACGCAGTATTTT. The encoded protein is CASSLIGLAGADTQYF. Together with reference TRBV28 and TRBJ2-3, the CDR3 gives the full variable domain: DVKVTQSSRYLVKRTGEKVFLECVQDMDHENMFWYRQDPGLGLRLIYFSYDVKMKEKGDIPEGYSVSREKKERFSLILESASTNQTSMYLCASSLIGLAGADTQYFGPGTRLTVL.